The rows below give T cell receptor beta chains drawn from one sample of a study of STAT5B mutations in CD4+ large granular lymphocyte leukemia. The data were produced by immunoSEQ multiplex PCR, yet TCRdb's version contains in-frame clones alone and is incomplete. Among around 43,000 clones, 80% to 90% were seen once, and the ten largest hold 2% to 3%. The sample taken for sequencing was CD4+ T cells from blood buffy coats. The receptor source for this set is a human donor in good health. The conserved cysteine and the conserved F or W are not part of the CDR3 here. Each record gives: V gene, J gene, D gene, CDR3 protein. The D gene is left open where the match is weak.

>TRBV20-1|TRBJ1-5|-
SAREPGTQH
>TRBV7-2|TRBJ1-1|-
ASSLGQGSTEAF
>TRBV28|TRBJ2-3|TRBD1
ASSAGGSDTQY
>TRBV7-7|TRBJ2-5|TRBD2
ASSRLAGQETQY
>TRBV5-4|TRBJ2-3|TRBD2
ASSQVLAGGTDTQY
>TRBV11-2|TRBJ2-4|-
ASSLRKAKNIQY
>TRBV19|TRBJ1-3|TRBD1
ASSARTGISGNTIY
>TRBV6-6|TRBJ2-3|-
ASSYLAVDTQY
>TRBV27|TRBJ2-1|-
ATRPGAGEQF
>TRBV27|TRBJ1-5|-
ASSLSRRAGNQPQH
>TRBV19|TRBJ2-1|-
ASSIGSGGWNEQF
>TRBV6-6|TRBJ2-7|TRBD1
ASTGTGSSYEQY
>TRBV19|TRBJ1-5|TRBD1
ASRDRGSVQPQH
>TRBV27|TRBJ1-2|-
ASSPQGQLNYGYT
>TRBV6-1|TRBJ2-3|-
ASSLAGTFFQY
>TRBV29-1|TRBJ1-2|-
SVGGGSTNYGYT
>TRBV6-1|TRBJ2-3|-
ASSVTRTVLISSTDTQY
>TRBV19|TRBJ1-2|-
ATRTDSRGNYGYT
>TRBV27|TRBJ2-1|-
ASSLEVRGYSSYNEQF
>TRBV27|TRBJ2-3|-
ASSSFSGLGTDTQY
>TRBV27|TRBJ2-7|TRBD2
ASPLAAYEQY
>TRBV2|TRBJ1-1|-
ASSRGGGRLLNTEAF
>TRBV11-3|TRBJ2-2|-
ASSLDLGSGELF
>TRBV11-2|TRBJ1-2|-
ASSSRVQNYGYT
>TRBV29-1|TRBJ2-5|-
SVGTDQETQY
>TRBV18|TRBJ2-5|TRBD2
ASSPPGGLAGETQY
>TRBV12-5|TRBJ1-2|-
ASGLAAGVANYGYT
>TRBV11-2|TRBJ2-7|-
ASSLEQGRADEQY
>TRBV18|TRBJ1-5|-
ASSPGENQPQH
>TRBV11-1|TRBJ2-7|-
ASSPTRNEQY
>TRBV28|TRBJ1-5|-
ASLQSGAGQPQH
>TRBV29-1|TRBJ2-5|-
SVGQGGTQY
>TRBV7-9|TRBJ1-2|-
ASSLVRASSNYGYT
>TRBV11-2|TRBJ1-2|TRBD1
ASSLGQGARGYT
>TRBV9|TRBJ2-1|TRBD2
ASSERLATDPNEQF
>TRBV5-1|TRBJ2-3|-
ASSLGRMTDTQY
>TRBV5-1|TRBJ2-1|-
ASSLDGIGRQKEF
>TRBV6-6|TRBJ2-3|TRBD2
ASRIAGVADTQY
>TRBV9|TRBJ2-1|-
ASSVESGDYNEQF
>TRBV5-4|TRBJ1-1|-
ASSSRDKNTEAF
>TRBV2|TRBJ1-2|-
ASSERDVSGYT
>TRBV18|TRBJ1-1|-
ASSLTHVAPSEAF
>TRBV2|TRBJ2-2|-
ASSDGDSGTGELF
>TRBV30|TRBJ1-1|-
AWSVNTEAF
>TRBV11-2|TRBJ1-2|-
ASSLGGSGGYT
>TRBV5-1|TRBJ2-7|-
ASSFGYQESYEQY
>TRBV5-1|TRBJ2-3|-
ASSRGSDAQY
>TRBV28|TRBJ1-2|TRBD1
ASSTPGTGVAVYGYT
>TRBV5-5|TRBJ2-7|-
ASRQPGLSSYEQY
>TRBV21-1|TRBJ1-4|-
ATSGTGGRGTNEKLF
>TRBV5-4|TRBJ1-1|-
ASSLQSMNTEAF
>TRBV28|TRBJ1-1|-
ASSPIGQANTEAF
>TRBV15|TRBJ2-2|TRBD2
ATSLAGGSGELF
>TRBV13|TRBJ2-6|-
ASSSEYRVRGANVLT
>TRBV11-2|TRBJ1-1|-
ASSLGGIPEAF
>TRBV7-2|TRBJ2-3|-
ASSRTDTQY
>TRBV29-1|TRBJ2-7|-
SVVQTGQKQY
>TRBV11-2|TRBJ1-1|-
ASSLGFTEAF
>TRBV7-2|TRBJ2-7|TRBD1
ASSRDRAYEQY
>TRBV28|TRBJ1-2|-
ASSLSGYGYT